The clone carrying this TCR beta chain was recorded many times. The data belong to a study of regulatory T cells in long-lasting Graves disease. According to the study, TCR beta libraries were built with iRepertoire HTBI primers and CDR3-region Arm-PCR. MiXCR was run by TCRdb on the multiplex PCR reads, yielding one entry per CDR3 protein. The sample holds 350,000 to 550,000 distinct CDR3 sequences; less than 15% are singletons and the top ten take roughly 18%. This CDR3 spans 18 amino acids. Germline CDR1 SGHVS, CDR2 FQNEAQ. Losses at the gene ends were 0 bases for V and 3 bases for J; bases not matched to a gene: 9. As for time point: newly diagnosed GD, antithyroid drugs for less than 3 months. Construction of the TCR library relied on RNA isolated from PBMCs. The sample was also reused in another study, on T cells in Graves' hyperthyroidism and ophthalmopathy.

The source was peripheral blood mononuclear cells (PBMCs), collected at new diagnosis, from a patient treated with antithyroid drugs. The receptor comes from a woman aged 45-60 years with Graves disease. The chain employs TRBV7-8 and TRBJ2-3; TRBD2 matches 10 bases. The CDR3 here is CASSLAGSSGGETDTQYF. CDR3 DNA sequence: TGTGCCAGCAGCTTAGCGGGTTCCAGCGGGGGGGAGACAGATACGCAGTATTTT.